This T cell receptor (beta chain) was captured in a study of cytomegalovirus exposure and HLA in healthy donors. CDR3 length equals 14 residues. CDR1 is SGHAT, CDR2 FQDESV, per germline (reference sequence). V dropped 5 bases and J dropped 6 bases, with 13 bases sitting between them. Primers for the PCR totalled 60 Vbeta and 13 Jbeta. TCRdb keeps only in-frame clones here, not all; method: immunoSEQ multiplex PCR. This sample yields some 250,000 clones, of which over 80% are seen a single time; 5% to 6.5% belongs to the top ten. This TCR was recovered from a woman aged 40 to 55 in good health and CMV-seropositive. Sequenced sample: PBMCs. V is TRBV11-1 and J is TRBJ2-2, with a possible D match to TRBD1 (5 bases). CDR3 in DNA: TGTGCCAGCAGCCGGGTTAGGGGTCCCGGGGAGCTGTTTTTT. This sequence encodes CASSRVRGPGELFF.